A single sample is the source of the 21 T cell receptor beta chains below, sequenced in a study of shared clonotypes between healthy human individuals. Produced via immunoSEQ multiplex PCR; TCRdb's table is partial and in-frame only. The repertoire holds approximately 2,300,000 clones, around 92% seen once, with approximately 0.41% in the top ten. Sequenced: naive CD4+ T cells from PBMCs. Sample subset: CD45RA+ positively selected. The receptor source for this set is a man aged 18 to 35 in good health. Some clones in this sample may be carry-over from other donors' samples.

This chain links TRBV5-5 with TRBJ2-7; TRBD2 matches 14 bases. Trimming at V came to 0 bases and at J to 3 bases, leaving 14 bases not matched to a gene. Per the germline V gene, CDR1 is SGHKS and CDR2 is YYEKEE (reference sequence). The CDR3 extends over 20 amino acids. Written as DNA, the CDR3 is TGTGCCAGCAGCTTGGTAGGCAGCGGACTAGCGGGAGGAAGAAGCTACGAGCAGTACTTC. It encodes CASSLVGSGLAGGRSYEQYF.

This clone was observed a handful of times. J is TRBJ1-1 and V is TRBV6-5; the D is unclear. Germline assignment: CDR1 MNHEY and CDR2 SVGAGI. Trimming took 6 bases from V and 0 from J, leaving 8 bases between them. The CDR3 has 13 residues. The CDR3 loop reads CASRLTMNTEAFF. CDR3 DNA: TGTGCCAGCAGATTGACGATGAACACTGAAGCTTTCTTT.

The rearrangement joins TRBV6-1 to TRBJ2-7; 8 bases match TRBD1. With V trimmed by 6 bases and J by 2 bases, 6 bases remained unmatched. The CDR3 sequence is 14 residues long. Looked up from germline, CDR1 is MNHNS and CDR2 is SASEGT. This CDR3 is CASRTGAGTYEQYF. As DNA, the CDR3 is TGTGCCAGCAGGACAGGGGCGGGCACCTACGAGCAGTACTTC.

This clone appeared once. Here the CDR3 reads CASSHNRGTLRDEQFF. The CDR3 nucleotides read TGTGCCAGCAGTCACAACAGGGGGACCCTTCGCGATGAGCAGTTCTTC. This chain connects TRBV28 to TRBJ2-1; 8 bases match TRBD1. Germline V CDR1 and CDR2: MDHEN, SYDVKM. Trimming took 5 bases from V and 8 from J; bases not matched to a gene: 14. CDR3 length: 16 amino acids.

A few counts support this clone. Other DNA sequences from this sample encode an identical CDR3 as well. The J gene is TRBJ1-4, the V gene TRBV18; D ambiguous. The CDR3 spans 13 residues. Deletions cut 3 bases from V and 8 bases from J, with 10 bases between. CDR1 KGHSH and CDR2 LQKENI come from the germline V gene. This chain's CDR3 is CASSPLGGEKLFF. The CDR3 DNA reads TGTGCCAGCTCACCTTTAGGCGGAGAAAAACTGTTTTTT.

This clone has only one observation. The J gene is TRBJ2-7, the V gene TRBV19; 8 bases are shared with TRBD2. V lost 3 bases, J lost 4 bases, and 14 bases stayed unmatched. The germline V gene encodes CDR1 LNHDA and CDR2 SQIVND (reference sequence). The CDR3 is 17 amino acids. CDR3 nucleotides: TGTGCCAGTAGTATTGGTGGGAGCGGGGGATTGTGGTACGAGCAGTACTTC. Encoded protein: CASSIGGSGGLWYEQYF.

This rearrangement joins TRBV4-1 to TRBJ2-7; D is undetermined. The CDR3 is made up of 15 amino acids. V was clipped by 0 bases and J by 2 bases, with 11 bases between them. Germline CDR1 reads MGHRA; CDR2 reads YSYEKL. CDR3 nucleotides: TGCGCCAGCAGCCAAGAAAGTAGGCCAGCCTACGAGCAGTACTTC. Its translation: CASSQESRPAYEQYF.

As regards this clone: Additional DNA sequences in this sample encode the identical CDR3. This rearrangement joins TRBV4-1 to TRBJ2-3, with 10 bases matching TRBD2. The CDR3 covers 16 residues. Per germline, CDR1 MGHRA and CDR2 YSYEKL. V shed 2 bases, J shed 0 bases, and the junction held 2 bases outside the gene matches. DNA for the CDR3: TGCGCCAGCAGCCAACTAGCGGGAGCAAGCACAGATACGCAGTATTTT. Translation gives CASSQLAGASTDTQYF.

This chain uses TRBV5-6 with TRBJ1-6, with 10 nucleotides matching TRBD1. The V gene's germline CDR1 is SGHDT and CDR2 YYEEEE. The CDR3 sequence is 16 residues long. The V and J ends lost 4 bases and 7 bases, in that order; junction bases with no gene match: 8. The CDR3: CASSIRTGGGNSPLHF. As DNA, the CDR3 is TGTGCCAGCAGCATTCGGACAGGGGGAGGGAATTCACCCCTCCACTTT. Drawing the rest from reference TRBV5-6 and TRBJ1-6, the complete variable domain is DAGVTQSPTHLIKTRGQQVTLRCSPKSGHDTVSWYQQALGQGPQFIFQYYEEEERQRGNFPDRFSGHQFPNYSSELNVNALLLGDSALYLCASSIRTGGGNSPLHFGNGTRLTVT.

The V call is TRBV6-1, the J call TRBJ2-5, with D perhaps TRBD1 or TRBD2 (5 bases each). Germline CDR1 and CDR2: MNHNS and SASEGT. The CDR3 is 13 amino acids. With 0 bases removed from V and 5 bases from J, the gap between germline ends came to 7 bases. CDR3 amino acids: CASSEAGVETQYF. Here the CDR3 DNA reads TGTGCCAGCAGTGAAGCGGGGGTCGAGACCCAGTACTTC.

A remark on this clone: Different DNA sequences within this sample yield the same CDR3. The gene calls are TRBV28 and TRBJ2-3; D unclear. The germline V gene encodes CDR1 MDHEN and CDR2 SYDVKM. The CDR3 extends over 12 amino acids. V shed 6 bases and J shed 2 bases, with 6 bases lying between them. The CDR3 DNA reads TGTGCCAGCAGGAGGACCACAGATACGCAGTATTTT. Its translation is CASRRTTDTQYF.

The chain has TRBV14 and TRBJ2-7, with a tentative D call TRBD1 (6 bases). The V end was cut by 4 bases, the J end by 6 bases, with 13 bases between. Germline CDR1 is SGHDN and CDR2 is FVKESK. The CDR3 runs 13 residues. CDR3 nucleotides: TGTGCCAGCAGCCTACAGGGATTCTCCGAGCAGTACTTC. Translation: CASSLQGFSEQYF.

The V and J genes are TRBV6-1 and TRBJ2-2; 14 bases are shared with TRBD2. With V trimmed by 2 bases and J by 5 bases, 16 bases remained unmatched. CDR1 is MNHNS, CDR2 SASEGT, per germline. This CDR3 is built from 21 residues. The CDR3 loop is CASSESGLAGVAWGLTGELFF. The CDR3 nucleotides are TGTGCCAGCAGTGAATCGGGACTAGCGGGAGTCGCTTGGGGCTTAACCGGGGAGCTGTTTTTT.

The V and J genes are TRBV4-2 and TRBJ2-1, with D tentatively TRBD1 (5 bases). Germline assignment: CDR1 LGHNA and CDR2 YNFKEQ. Deletions cut 0 bases from V and 4 bases from J, with 10 bases between. The CDR3 is 15 amino acids. The CDR3 sequence is CASSQEGPSYNEQFF. CDR3 DNA sequence: TGTGCCAGCAGCCAAGAGGGGCCCTCTTACAATGAGCAGTTCTTC.

Comments on this clone: Other DNA sequences from this sample encode an identical CDR3 as well. The chain recombines TRBV9 with TRBJ1-3; D is uncertain. Trimming took off 1 base at V and 0 bases at J, with 2 bases between the two ends. The CDR3 spans 13 residues. The germline CDR1 and CDR2 sequences are SGDLS and YYNGEE. CDR3 residues: CASSVSSGNTIYF. In DNA form, the CDR3 reads TGTGCCAGCAGCGTATCCTCTGGAAACACCATATATTTT.

This clone was observed once. V and J are TRBV28 and TRBJ2-3; 8 bases line up with TRBD2. V dropped 4 bases and J dropped 4; count of bases not matched to a gene: 10. The CDR3 spans 16 residues. CDR1 and CDR2 (germline): MDHEN, SYDVKM. The CDR3 loop is CASSSPGLVVSDTQYF. For the CDR3, the DNA is TGTGCCAGCAGTTCCCCGGGACTAGTAGTCTCAGATACGCAGTATTTT.

The chain links TRBV7-3 to TRBJ2-1, with D maybe TRBD2 (6 bases). The CDR3 has 14 amino acids. The germline V gene has CDR1 SGHTA and CDR2 FQGTGA. Trimming cost V 3 bases and J 4 bases, with 10 bases left between them. CDR3 protein: CASSFLADYNEQFF. CDR3 coding DNA: TGTGCCAGCAGCTTCTTAGCGGATTACAATGAGCAGTTCTTC.

Concerning this clone: Relative to the germline gene, one junction end is altered; a read error may explain this. Here the CDR3 DNA reads TGTGCCAGTTCGAGGGGAACCTCGATGTCCTCCGAGCAGTACTTC. Translating gives CASSRGTSMSSEQYF. This chain connects TRBV19 to TRBJ2-7; D may match TRBD1 or TRBD2 (5 bases each). The CDR3 consists of 15 residues. Per the germline V gene, CDR1 is LNHDA and CDR2 is SQIVND (reference sequence).

The rearrangement uses TRBV6-1 and TRBJ1-5, with D perhaps TRBD1 (5 bases). Trimming took 3 bases from V and 7 from J, leaving 22 bases between them. CDR1 MNHNS and CDR2 SASEGT come from the germline V gene. The CDR3 loop spans 17 amino acids. CDR3 protein: CASSDHDSGRAKQPQHF. The DNA for the CDR3 is TGTGCCAGCAGTGACCATGACTCGGGCAGGGCAAAACAGCCCCAGCATTTT.

V is TRBV28 and J is TRBJ1-1; unclear D gene. The CDR3 sequence is 14 residues long. The V end was cut by 6 bases, the J end by 1 base, with 12 bases between. The V gene's germline CDR1 is MDHEN and CDR2 SYDVKM. The CDR3 sequence: CASSPLLRNTEAFF. As DNA, the CDR3 is TGTGCCAGCAGCCCGCTCCTCCGGAACACTGAAGCTTTCTTT.

The CDR3 region is CASRGVLKETQYF. The CDR3 nucleotides are TGTGCCAGCAGGGGGGTCCTCAAAGAGACCCAGTACTTC. The rearrangement joins TRBV6-6 to TRBJ2-5, with D perhaps given as TRBD1 or TRBD2 (5 bases each). Per germline, CDR1 MNHNY and CDR2 SVGAGI (reference sequence). The V gene lost 6 bases and the J gene lost 3 bases, with 11 bases spanning the gap. The CDR3 is made up of 13 amino acids.